The rows below give T cell receptor beta chains drawn from one sample of a study of cytomegalovirus exposure and HLA in healthy donors. The assay was immunoSEQ multiplex PCR, and TCRdb's table has in-frame clones only and misses some. The sample lists over 200,000 clones, approximately 80% occurring once. The sequencing input was PBMCs. The receptors come from a male donor in good health and CMV-seronegative. The CDR3 runs from the conserved cysteine through the conserved F or W. The order of the fields is CDR3 protein, CDR3 DNA, V gene, D gene, clone size, J gene. A D gene is named only where the DNA matches it firmly. The size entry is marked missing in some rows and otherwise reads once, few, many or a size class.

CDR3aa: CASRRATNTEAFF; CDR3nt: TGTGCCAGCAGACGAGCAACGAACACTGAAGCTTTCTTT; v_gene: TRBV6-4; d_gene: .; abundance: few; j_gene: TRBJ1-1
CDR3aa: CASSLEVGQMNTEAFF; CDR3nt: TGTGCCAGCAGCTTAGAGGTTGGGCAGATGAACACTGAAGCTTTCTTT; v_gene: TRBV7-6; d_gene: .; abundance: few; j_gene: TRBJ1-1
CDR3aa: CASSPTGRGTEAFF; CDR3nt: TGCGCCAGCAGCCCGACAGGGCGCGGCACTGAAGCTTTCTTT; v_gene: TRBV10-1; d_gene: TRBD1; abundance: .; j_gene: TRBJ1-1
CDR3aa: CASSPRGDEQFF; CDR3nt: TGTGCCAGCTCACCACGGGGGGATGAGCAGTTCTTC; v_gene: TRBV18; d_gene: .; abundance: .; j_gene: TRBJ2-1
CDR3aa: CASSWTDIEKLFF; CDR3nt: TGTGCCAGCAGCTGGACTGATATTGAAAAACTGTTTTTT; v_gene: TRBV7-6; d_gene: .; abundance: .; j_gene: TRBJ1-4
CDR3aa: CASSYHSAGTGELFF; CDR3nt: TGTGCCAGCAGCTACCATTCTGCGGGTACCGGGGAGCTGTTTTTT; v_gene: TRBV7-9; d_gene: .; abundance: .; j_gene: TRBJ2-2
CDR3aa: CASRPDRGVDNEQFF; CDR3nt: TGTGCCAGTAGGCCAGACAGGGGGGTCGACAATGAGCAGTTCTTC; v_gene: TRBV19; d_gene: TRBD1; abundance: .; j_gene: TRBJ2-1
CDR3aa: CASSDEWVSGPGELFF; CDR3nt: TGCGCCAGCAGCGATGAATGGGTTTCGGGTCCCGGGGAGCTGTTTTTT; v_gene: TRBV5-1; d_gene: .; abundance: once; j_gene: TRBJ2-2
CDR3aa: CASSDSGEGSPLHF; CDR3nt: TGTGCCAGCAGTGACTCAGGGGAGGGCTCACCCCTCCACTTT; v_gene: TRBV2; d_gene: .; abundance: .; j_gene: TRBJ1-6
CDR3aa: CASSLRGAYEQYF; CDR3nt: TGTGCCAGCAGCCTCAGGGGGGCCTACGAGCAGTACTTC; v_gene: TRBV5-4; d_gene: .; abundance: .; j_gene: TRBJ2-7
CDR3aa: CASSHSNSPLHF; CDR3nt: TGTGCCAGCAGCCACTCGAATTCACCCCTCCACTTT; v_gene: TRBV14; d_gene: .; abundance: .; j_gene: TRBJ1-6
CDR3aa: CATSETVNTEAFF; CDR3nt: TGTGCCACCTCGGAGACGGTGAACACTGAAGCTTTCTTT; v_gene: TRBV6-1; d_gene: .; abundance: .; j_gene: TRBJ1-1
CDR3aa: CASSLFGTSGGEQYF; CDR3nt: TGTGCCAGCAGCTTATTTGGGACTAGCGGGGGCGAGCAGTACTTC; v_gene: TRBV11-2; d_gene: TRBD2; abundance: .; j_gene: TRBJ2-7
CDR3aa: CASSYTSGRDTGELFF; CDR3nt: TGTGCCAGCAGCTACACTAGCGGGAGGGACACCGGGGAGCTGTTTTTT; v_gene: TRBV7-9; d_gene: TRBD2; abundance: once; j_gene: TRBJ2-2
CDR3aa: CASSPFGQGSLRETQYF; CDR3nt: TGTGCCAGCAGCCCTTTCGGACAGGGGTCACTAAGGGAGACCCAGTACTTC; v_gene: TRBV14; d_gene: TRBD1; abundance: .; j_gene: TRBJ2-5
CDR3aa: CASSLKTGWPMNTEAFF; CDR3nt: TGTGCCAGCAGCTTGAAGACAGGGTGGCCAATGAACACTGAAGCTTTCTTT; v_gene: TRBV5-8; d_gene: TRBD1; abundance: few; j_gene: TRBJ1-1
CDR3aa: CASSLEQGLRTGELFF; CDR3nt: TGCGCCAGCAGCTTGGAGCAGGGTCTGAGGACCGGGGAGCTGTTTTTT; v_gene: TRBV5-1; d_gene: .; abundance: .; j_gene: TRBJ2-2
CDR3aa: CASSSGTTKRETQYF; CDR3nt: TGCGCCAGCAGCTCCGGGACTACGAAGAGAGAGACCCAGTACTTC; v_gene: TRBV5-1; d_gene: TRBD2; abundance: .; j_gene: TRBJ2-5
CDR3aa: CASSPNDSYEQYF; CDR3nt: TGTGCCAGCAGCCCCAACGACAGCTACGAGCAGTACTTC; v_gene: TRBV28; d_gene: .; abundance: .; j_gene: TRBJ2-7
CDR3aa: CASSRTGLSTEAFF; CDR3nt: TGTGCCAGTAGTCGGACAGGGCTGAGCACTGAAGCTTTCTTT; v_gene: TRBV19; d_gene: TRBD1; abundance: few; j_gene: TRBJ1-1
CDR3aa: CASSFQLAGPSYEQYF; CDR3nt: TGTGCCAGCAGCTTCCAACTAGCGGGTCCGTCCTACGAGCAGTACTTC; v_gene: TRBV7-8; d_gene: TRBD2; abundance: .; j_gene: TRBJ2-7
CDR3aa: CASSATDFLAKNIQYF; CDR3nt: TGCGCCAGCAGCGCGACAGACTTCCTAGCCAAAAACATTCAGTACTTC; v_gene: TRBV5-1; d_gene: .; abundance: .; j_gene: TRBJ2-4
CDR3aa: CASSPTGEEKLFF; CDR3nt: TGCGCCAGCAGCCCGACAGGGGAGGAAAAACTGTTTTTT; v_gene: TRBV5-1; d_gene: TRBD1; abundance: many; j_gene: TRBJ1-4
CDR3aa: CASSFALRGRSGTGELFF; CDR3nt: TGTGCCAGCAGTTTCGCCCTGAGGGGGCGATCGGGCACCGGGGAGCTGTTTTTT; v_gene: TRBV27; d_gene: TRBD1; abundance: .; j_gene: TRBJ2-2
CDR3aa: CASSSWTQQRGNTIYF; CDR3nt: TGTGCCAGCAGCTCCTGGACCCAACAGCGGGGAAACACCATATATTTT; v_gene: TRBV7-9; d_gene: .; abundance: .; j_gene: TRBJ1-3
CDR3aa: CASSRTGAGNTEAFF; CDR3nt: TGTGCCAGCAGCCGGACAGGGGCGGGGAACACTGAAGCTTTCTTT; v_gene: TRBV6-5; d_gene: TRBD1; abundance: few; j_gene: TRBJ1-1